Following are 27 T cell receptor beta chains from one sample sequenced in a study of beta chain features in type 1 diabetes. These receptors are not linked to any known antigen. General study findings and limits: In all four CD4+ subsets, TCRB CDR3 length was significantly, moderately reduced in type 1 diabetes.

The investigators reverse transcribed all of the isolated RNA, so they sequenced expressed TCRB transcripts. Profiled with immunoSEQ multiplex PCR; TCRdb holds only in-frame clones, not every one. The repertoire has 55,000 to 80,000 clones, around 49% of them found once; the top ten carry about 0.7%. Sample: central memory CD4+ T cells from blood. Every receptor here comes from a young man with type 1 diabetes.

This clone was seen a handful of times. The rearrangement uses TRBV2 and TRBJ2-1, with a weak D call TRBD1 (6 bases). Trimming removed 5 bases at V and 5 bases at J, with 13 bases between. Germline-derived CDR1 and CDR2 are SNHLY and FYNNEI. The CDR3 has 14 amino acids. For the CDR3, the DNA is TGTGCCAGCAGTATCCGGGACAAAAACAATGAGCAGTTCTTC. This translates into CASSIRDKNNEQFF.

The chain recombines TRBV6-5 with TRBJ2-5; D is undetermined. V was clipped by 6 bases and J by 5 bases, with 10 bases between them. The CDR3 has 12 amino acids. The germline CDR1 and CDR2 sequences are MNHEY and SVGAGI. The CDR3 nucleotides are TGTGCCAGCAGCCCCGTGGCCGAGACCCAGTACTTC. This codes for CASSPVAETQYF.

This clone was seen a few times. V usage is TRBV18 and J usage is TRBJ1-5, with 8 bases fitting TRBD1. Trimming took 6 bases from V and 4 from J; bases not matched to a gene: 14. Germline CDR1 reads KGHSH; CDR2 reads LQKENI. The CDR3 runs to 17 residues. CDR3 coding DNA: TGTGCCAGCTCGCTAACGGGACCACAGGGGGTAAATCAGCCCCAGCATTTT. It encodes CASSLTGPQGVNQPQHF.

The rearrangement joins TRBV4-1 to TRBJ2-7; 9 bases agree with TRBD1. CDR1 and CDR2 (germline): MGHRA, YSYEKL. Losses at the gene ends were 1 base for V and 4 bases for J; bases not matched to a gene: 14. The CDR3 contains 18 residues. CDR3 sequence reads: CASSQGLRDRERSYEQYF. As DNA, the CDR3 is TGCGCCAGCAGCCAAGGACTTCGGGACAGGGAACGGAGTTACGAGCAGTACTTC.

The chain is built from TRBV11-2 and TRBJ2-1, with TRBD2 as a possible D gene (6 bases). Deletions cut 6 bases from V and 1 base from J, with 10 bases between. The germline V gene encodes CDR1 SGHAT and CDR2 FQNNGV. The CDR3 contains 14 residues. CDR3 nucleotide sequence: TGTGCCAGCAGTCAACGGGGGTCCTACAATGAGCAGTTCTTC. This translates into CASSQRGSYNEQFF.

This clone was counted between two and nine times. The CDR3, as DNA: TGTGCCAGCAGCTTGACTAGCGGGACCTACGAGCAGTACTTC. It is translated as CASSLTSGTYEQYF. This chain joins TRBV7-8 and TRBJ2-7; 11 nucleotides align to TRBD2. Per germline, CDR1 SGHVS and CDR2 FQNEAQ. V lost 3 bases, J lost 2 bases, and 0 bases stayed unmatched. This CDR3 spans 14 amino acids.

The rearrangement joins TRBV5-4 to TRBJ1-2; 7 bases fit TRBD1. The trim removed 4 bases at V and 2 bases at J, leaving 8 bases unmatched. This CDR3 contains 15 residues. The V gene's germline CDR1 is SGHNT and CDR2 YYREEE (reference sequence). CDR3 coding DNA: TGTGCCAGCAGCCCCAGGGGACAGTTAAACTATGGCTACACCTTC. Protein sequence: CASSPRGQLNYGYTF.

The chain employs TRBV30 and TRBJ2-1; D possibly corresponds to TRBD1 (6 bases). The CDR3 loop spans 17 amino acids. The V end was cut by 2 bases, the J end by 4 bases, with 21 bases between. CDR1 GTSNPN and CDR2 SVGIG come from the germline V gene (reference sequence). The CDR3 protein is CAWSPGLTGSPYNEQFF. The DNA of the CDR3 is TGTGCCTGGAGTCCAGGGTTGACAGGATCCCCATACAATGAGCAGTTCTTC.

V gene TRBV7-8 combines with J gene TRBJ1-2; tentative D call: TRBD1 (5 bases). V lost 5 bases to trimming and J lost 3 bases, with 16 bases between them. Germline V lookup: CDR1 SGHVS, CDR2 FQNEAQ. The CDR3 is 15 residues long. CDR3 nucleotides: TGTGCCAGCAGCCCGGGACTCTTGGGGGACTATGGCTACACCTTC. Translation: CASSPGLLGDYGYTF.

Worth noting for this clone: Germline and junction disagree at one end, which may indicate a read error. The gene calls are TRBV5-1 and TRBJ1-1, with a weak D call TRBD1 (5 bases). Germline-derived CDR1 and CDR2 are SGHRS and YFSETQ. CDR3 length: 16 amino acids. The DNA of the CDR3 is TGCGCCAGCAGCTTGGAGGCCGCAGGGCGGAACGCTGAAGCTTTCTTT. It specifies CASSLEAAGRNAEAFF.

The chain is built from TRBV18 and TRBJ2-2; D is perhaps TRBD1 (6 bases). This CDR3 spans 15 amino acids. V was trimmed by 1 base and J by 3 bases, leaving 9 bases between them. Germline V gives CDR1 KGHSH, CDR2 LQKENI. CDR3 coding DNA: TGTGCCAGCTCACCACGTCCAGGGGACACCGGGGAGCTGTTTTTT. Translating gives CASSPRPGDTGELFF.

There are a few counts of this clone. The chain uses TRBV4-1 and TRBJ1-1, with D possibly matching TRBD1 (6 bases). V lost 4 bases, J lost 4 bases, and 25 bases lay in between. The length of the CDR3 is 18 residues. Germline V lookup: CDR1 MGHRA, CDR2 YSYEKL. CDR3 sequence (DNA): TGCGCCAGCAGCCCCATACAACCTCGGGGGGCGGAGGTCACTGAAGCTTTCTTT. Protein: CASSPIQPRGAEVTEAFF.

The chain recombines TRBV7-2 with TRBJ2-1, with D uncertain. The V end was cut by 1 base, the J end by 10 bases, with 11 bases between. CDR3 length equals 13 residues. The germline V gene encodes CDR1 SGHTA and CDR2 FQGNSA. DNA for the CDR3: TGTGCCAGCAGCTTAGAATTTGGCGGCGAGCAGTTCTTC. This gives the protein CASSLEFGGEQFF. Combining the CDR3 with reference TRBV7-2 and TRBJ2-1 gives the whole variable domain GAGVSQSPSNKVTEKGKDVELRCDPISGHTALYWYRQSLGQGLEFLIYFQGNSAPDKSGLPSDRFSAERTGGSVSTLTIQRTQQEDSAVYLCASSLEFGGEQFFGPGTRLTVL.

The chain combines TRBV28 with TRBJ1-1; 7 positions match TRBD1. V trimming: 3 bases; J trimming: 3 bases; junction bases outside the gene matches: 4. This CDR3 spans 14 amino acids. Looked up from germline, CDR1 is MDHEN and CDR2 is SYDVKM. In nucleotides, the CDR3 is TGTGCCAGCAGTTTGACAGGGATGCACACTGAAGCTTTCTTT. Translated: CASSLTGMHTEAFF.

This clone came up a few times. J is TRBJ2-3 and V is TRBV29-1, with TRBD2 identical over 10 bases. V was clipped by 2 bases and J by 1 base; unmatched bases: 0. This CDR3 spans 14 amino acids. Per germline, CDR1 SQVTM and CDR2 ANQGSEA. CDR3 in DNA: TGCAGCGTTGAACTAGCGGGGGGCACAGATACGCAGTATTTT. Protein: CSVELAGGTDTQYF.

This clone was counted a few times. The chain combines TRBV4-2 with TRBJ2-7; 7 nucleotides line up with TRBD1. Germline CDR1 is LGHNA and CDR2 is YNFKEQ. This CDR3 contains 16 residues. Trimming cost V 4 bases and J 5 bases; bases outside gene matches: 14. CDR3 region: CASSPTSGTVHHEQYF. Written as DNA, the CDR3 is TGTGCCAGCAGCCCAACTTCCGGGACAGTCCACCACGAGCAGTACTTC.

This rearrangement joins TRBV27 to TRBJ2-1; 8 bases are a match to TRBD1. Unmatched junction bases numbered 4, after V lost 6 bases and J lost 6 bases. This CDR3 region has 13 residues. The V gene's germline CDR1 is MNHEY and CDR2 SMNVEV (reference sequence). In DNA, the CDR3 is TGTGCCAGCAGCCGGACAGGGCCCAATGAGCAGTTCTTC. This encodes CASSRTGPNEQFF.

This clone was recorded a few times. CDR3 loop: CASSRRGGPEETQYF. As DNA, the CDR3 is TGCGCCAGCAGCCGGCGGGGGGGGCCGGAGGAGACCCAGTACTTC. This chain uses TRBV5-1 with TRBJ2-5; 9 bases map to TRBD2. Per germline, CDR1 SGHRS and CDR2 YFSETQ. With V trimmed by 4 bases and J by 5 bases, 9 bases remained unmatched. This CDR3 region has 15 residues.

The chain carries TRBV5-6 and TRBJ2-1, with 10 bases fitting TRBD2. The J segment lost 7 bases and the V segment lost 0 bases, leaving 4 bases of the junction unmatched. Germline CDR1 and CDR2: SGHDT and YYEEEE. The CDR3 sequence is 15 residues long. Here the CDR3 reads CASSLGLAGVNEQFF. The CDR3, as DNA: TGTGCCAGCAGCTTGGGGCTAGCGGGAGTTAATGAGCAGTTCTTC.

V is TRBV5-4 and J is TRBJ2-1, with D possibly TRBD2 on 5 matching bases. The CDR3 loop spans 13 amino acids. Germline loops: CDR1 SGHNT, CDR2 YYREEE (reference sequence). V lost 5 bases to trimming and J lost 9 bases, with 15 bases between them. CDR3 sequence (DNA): TGTGCCAGCAGACTAGACCACATGGGTGAGCAGTTCTTC. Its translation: CASRLDHMGEQFF.

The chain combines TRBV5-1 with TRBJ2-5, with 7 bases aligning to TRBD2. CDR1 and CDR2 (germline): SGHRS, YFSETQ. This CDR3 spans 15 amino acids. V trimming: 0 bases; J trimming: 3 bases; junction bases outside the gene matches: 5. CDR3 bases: TGCGCCAGCAGCTTGGCTGGGAGGGTGGAAGAGACCCAGTACTTC. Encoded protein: CASSLAGRVEETQYF. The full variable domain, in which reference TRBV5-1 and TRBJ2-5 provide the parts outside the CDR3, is KAGVTQTPRYLIKTRGQQVTLSCSPISGHRSVSWYQQTPGQGLQFLFEYFSETQRNKGNFPGRFSGRQFSNSRSEMNVSTLELGDSALYLCASSLAGRVEETQYFGPGTRLLVL.

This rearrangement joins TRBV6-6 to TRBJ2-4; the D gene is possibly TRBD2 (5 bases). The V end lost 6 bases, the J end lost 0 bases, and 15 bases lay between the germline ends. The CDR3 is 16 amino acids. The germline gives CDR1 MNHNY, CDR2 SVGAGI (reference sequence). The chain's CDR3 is CASRSDWKLAKNIQYF. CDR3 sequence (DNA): TGTGCCAGCAGATCGGACTGGAAGCTAGCCAAAAACATTCAGTACTTC.

DNA for the CDR3: TGTGCCAGCAGCTCAGACTACCTCTCCTACGAGCAGTACTTC. Translating it yields CASSSDYLSYEQYF. The chain links TRBV5-6 to TRBJ2-7; D is possibly TRBD2 (5 bases). V was trimmed by 3 bases and J by 0 bases, leaving 10 bases between them. Germline lookup yields CDR1 SGHDT and CDR2 YYEEEE. This CDR3 has 14 residues. Supplemented by reference TRBV5-6 and TRBJ2-7, the full variable domain reads DAGVTQSPTHLIKTRGQQVTLRCSPKSGHDTVSWYQQALGQGPQFIFQYYEEEERQRGNFPDRFSGHQFPNYSSELNVNALLLGDSALYLCASSSDYLSYEQYFGPGTRLTVT.

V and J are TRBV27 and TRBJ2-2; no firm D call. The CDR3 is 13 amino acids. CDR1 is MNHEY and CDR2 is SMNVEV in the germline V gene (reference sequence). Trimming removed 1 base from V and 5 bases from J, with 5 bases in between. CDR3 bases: TGTGCCAGCAGTTTATTAGCTACCGGGGAGCTGTTTTTT. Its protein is CASSLLATGELFF.

The CDR3 DNA follows: TGTGCCAGCAGCAGGACAGAACAAGAGACCCAGTACTTC. It specifies CASSRTEQETQYF. The rearrangement joins TRBV5-4 to TRBJ2-5, with a tentative D call TRBD1 (6 bases). Trimming removed 4 bases at V and 2 bases at J, with 9 bases between. The V gene's germline CDR1 is SGHNT and CDR2 YYREEE (reference sequence). CDR3 length: 13 residues.

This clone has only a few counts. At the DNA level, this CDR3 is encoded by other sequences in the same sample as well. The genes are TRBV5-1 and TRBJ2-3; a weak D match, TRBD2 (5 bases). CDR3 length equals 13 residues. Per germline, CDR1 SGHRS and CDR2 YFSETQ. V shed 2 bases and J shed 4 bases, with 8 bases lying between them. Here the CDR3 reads CASSLGSADTQYF. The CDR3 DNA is TGCGCCAGCAGCTTAGGGAGCGCAGATACGCAGTATTTT.

The CDR3 nucleotides are TGTGCCAGCAGCTCAGGGGTTTCTGGGGCCAACGTCCTGACTTTC. Its translation: CASSSGVSGANVLTF. The rearrangement uses TRBV7-2 and TRBJ2-6; a weak D match, TRBD1 (6 bases). CDR3 length: 15 amino acids. Germline assignment: CDR1 SGHTA and CDR2 FQGNSA. V lost 4 bases to trimming and J lost 1 base, with 8 bases between them.